This is a list of T cell receptor beta chains from one sample in a study of cytomegalovirus exposure and HLA in healthy donors. Libraries were prepared by immunoSEQ multiplex PCR; TCRdb keeps only in-frame clonotypes and omits some of them. This repertoire shows around 120,000 clones, 79% found once; its top ten account for more than 1.5%. Source material: PBMCs. The receptors were gathered from a man aged 18-30 years in good health and CMV-seronegative. Both conserved end residues are part of each CDR3. A D gene is named only where the DNA matches it firmly. Size is omitted from some rows. Given values are once, few, many or a class for expanded clones.

14	NA	TRBV11-3	TRBJ2-1	NA	TGTGCCAGCAGCTTAGACACCGTGGAGAATGAGCAGTTCTTC	CASSLDTVENEQFF
17	NA	TRBV7-3	TRBJ1-6	NA	TGTGCCAGCAGCTTAGGCCCCCCTGGCACCTATAATTCACCCCTCCACTTT	CASSLGPPGTYNSPLHF
15	TRBD2	TRBV27	TRBJ2-3	NA	TGTGCCAGCGGTTCTCGCGGGAGAGGGACAGATACGCAGTATTTT	CASGSRGRGTDTQYF
18	TRBD1	TRBV4-1	TRBJ2-2	NA	TGCGCCAGCAGCCAAGTGGCGATGGGACAGGGGACGACCGGGGAGCTGTTTTTT	CASSQVAMGQGTTGELFF
15	NA	TRBV18	TRBJ2-3	once	TGTGCCAGCTCACCGGGCAGATCTAGCACAGATACGCAGTATTTT	CASSPGRSSTDTQYF
14	NA	TRBV28	TRBJ1-5	NA	TGTGCCAGCAGCCAAGGAGGCGGCAATCAGCCCCAGCATTTT	CASSQGGGNQPQHF
15	NA	TRBV6-6	TRBJ1-5	few	TGTGCCAGCTCCTTCCCCGGGGTTGGGGATCAGCCCCAGCATTTT	CASSFPGVGDQPQHF
12	NA	TRBV7-9	TRBJ1-2	NA	TGTGCCAGCAGCCTTTCGGAGACTGGCTACACCTTC	CASSLSETGYTF
16	TRBD1	TRBV4-2	TRBJ2-1	few	TGTGCCAGCAGCCAAGCTCAAGGACAGGGCTCAAATGAGCAGTTCTTC	CASSQAQGQGSNEQFF
17	TRBD1	TRBV19	TRBJ1-4	NA	TGTGCCAGTAGTACAACCCCTCCGGGACAGGGAAATGAAAAACTGTTTTTT	CASSTTPPGQGNEKLFF
15	NA	TRBV6-6	TRBJ2-3	NA	TGTGCCAGCAGTTATTTGGGCGCTAGCACAGATACGCAGTATTTT	CASSYLGASTDTQYF
15	NA	TRBV7-2	TRBJ2-5	NA	TGTGCCAGCAGCCCGGACGGGAGTCGGGCGGAGACCCAGTACTTC	CASSPDGSRAETQYF
13	TRBD1	TRBV5-4	TRBJ2-7	NA	TGTGCCAGCAGCAGGGACAGGTCCTACGAGCAGTACTTC	CASSRDRSYEQYF
16	NA	TRBV18	TRBJ2-3	NA	TGTGCCAGCTCACCACCGTTGGGGACTAGCACAGATACGCAGTATTTT	CASSPPLGTSTDTQYF
15	TRBD2	TRBV13	TRBJ2-4	NA	TGTGCCAGCAGCCCACCTTTAGCGGGAGGTAACATTCAGTACTTC	CASSPPLAGGNIQYF
15	TRBD2	TRBV29-1	TRBJ2-7	NA	TGCAGCGTTCCAGAGGAGGGTAGCGGGAGTCGCGAGCAGTACTTC	CSVPEEGSGSREQYF
14	TRBD1	TRBV9	TRBJ2-3	once	TGTGCCAGCAGCGAGGACAGGGTGGCGGATACGCAGTATTTT	CASSEDRVADTQYF
16	TRBD2	TRBV5-1	TRBJ2-3	NA	TGCGCCAGCAGCCTGGGACTAGCGGGAGGTTCAGATACGCAGTATTTT	CASSLGLAGGSDTQYF
13	TRBD2	TRBV2	TRBJ2-2	few	TGTGCCAGCAGGCGGGAGGCGACCGGGGAGCTGTTTTTT	CASRREATGELFF
12	NA	TRBV5-6	TRBJ2-3	NA	TGTGCCAGCAGCCTTAGCACAGATACGCAGTATTTT	CASSLSTDTQYF
17	TRBD2	TRBV19	TRBJ2-1	NA	TGTGCCAGTAGTAGTTATTCGGGACTAGCGGGAGGGCAGACTCTGTTCTTC	CASSSYSGLAGGQTLFF
15	TRBD1	TRBV7-9	TRBJ1-2	once	TGTTCCAGCAGCCCTCTGACAGGGGGCGCCCGTGGCTACACCTTC	CSSSPLTGGARGYTF
18	NA	TRBV9	TRBJ1-5	NA	TGTGCCAGCAGCTCCCTTAGATCCGGGACAAGGAGCAATCAGCCCCAGCATTTT	CASSSLRSGTRSNQPQHF
15	TRBD2	TRBV29-1	TRBJ2-1	NA	TGCAGCGTTCGGATTGGCCTAGCGGGAGTGCAGGAGCAGTTCTTC	CSVRIGLAGVQEQFF
13	NA	TRBV7-9	TRBJ1-4	NA	TGTGCCAGCAGCTCAAGGCGGAGTGAAAAACTGTTTTTT	CASSSRRSEKLFF
14	TRBD1	TRBV29-1	TRBJ2-4	NA	TGCAGCTACCGACAGGGTGGGCTCACAAACATTCAGTACTTC	CSYRQGGLTNIQYF
15	TRBD2	TRBV19	TRBJ2-5	NA	TGTGCCAGTAGTATATCTAGCGGGAGCGGAGAGACCCAGTACTTC	CASSISSGSGETQYF
13	NA	TRBV6-5	TRBJ1-1	few	TGTGCCAGCAGTTACATGGCGGACACTGAAGCTTTCTTT	CASSYMADTEAFF
16	TRBD2	TRBV30	TRBJ2-3	NA	TGTGCCTGGAGCTCCGGACTAGCGGGAGCCGCAGATACGCAGTATTTT	CAWSSGLAGAADTQYF
17	NA	TRBV4-1	TRBJ1-5	few	TGCGCCAGCAGCCAAGCGTTTTGGGGAGTGGGCAATCAGCCCCAGCATTTT	CASSQAFWGVGNQPQHF
15	TRBD1	TRBV6-1	TRBJ2-7	NA	TGTGCCAGCAGTGCCGCCGGGACAGGGGCCTACGAGCAGTACTTC	CASSAAGTGAYEQYF
12	NA	TRBV6-5	TRBJ1-1	NA	TGTGCCAGCAGTGCCGGGAACACTGAAGCTTTCTTT	CASSAGNTEAFF
13	NA	TRBV5-1	TRBJ2-7	NA	TGCGCCAGCAGTGGGGCTTTGACCTACGAGCAGTACTTC	CASSGALTYEQYF
17	NA	TRBV4-2	TRBJ2-7	NA	TGTGCCAGCAGCCAAGATATTTTCGGTTATTCGATCGACGAGCAGTACTTC	CASSQDIFGYSIDEQYF
21	NA	TRBV30	TRBJ1-6	NA	TGTGCCTGGAACCGTTTGCTAGCGGGAGGGCCGCAGGAGAGTTATAATTCACCCCTCCACTTT	CAWNRLLAGGPQESYNSPLHF
18	TRBD1	TRBV7-9	TRBJ2-1	NA	TGTTCCAGCAGCTTGCCCTGGACAGGCGGTCTTTCCTACAATGAGCAGTTCTTC	CSSSLPWTGGLSYNEQFF
14	TRBD1	TRBV18	TRBJ2-7	NA	TGTGCCAGCTCACCACCGGACAGGCCTACCGAGCAGTACTTC	CASSPPDRPTEQYF
14	TRBD2	TRBV27	TRBJ2-1	NA	TGTGCCAGCAGTTTGGCGGGGGTTGACAATGAGCAGTTCTTC	CASSLAGVDNEQFF
17	TRBD2	TRBV19	TRBJ2-1	NA	TGTGCCAGTAGTATAGATAGGCTAGCGGGAGATTATAATGAGCAGTTCTTC	CASSIDRLAGDYNEQFF
14	NA	TRBV10-2	TRBJ2-4	NA	TGCGCCAGCACCGAAGACATCCCCAAAAACATTCAGTACTTC	CASTEDIPKNIQYF